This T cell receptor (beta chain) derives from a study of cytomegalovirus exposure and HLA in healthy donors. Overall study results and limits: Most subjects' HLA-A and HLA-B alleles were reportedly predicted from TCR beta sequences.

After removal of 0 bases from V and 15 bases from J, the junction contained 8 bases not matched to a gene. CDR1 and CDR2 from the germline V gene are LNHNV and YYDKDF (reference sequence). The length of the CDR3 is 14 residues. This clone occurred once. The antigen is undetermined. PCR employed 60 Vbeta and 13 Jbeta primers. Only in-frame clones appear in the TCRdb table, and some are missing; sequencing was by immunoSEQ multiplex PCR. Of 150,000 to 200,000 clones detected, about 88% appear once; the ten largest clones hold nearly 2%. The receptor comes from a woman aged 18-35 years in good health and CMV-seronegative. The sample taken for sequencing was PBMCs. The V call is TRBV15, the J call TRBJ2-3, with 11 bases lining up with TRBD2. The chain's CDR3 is CATSRDLAGLAVYF. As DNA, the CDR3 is TGTGCCACCAGCAGAGATCTGGCGGGACTAGCGGTCTATTTT.